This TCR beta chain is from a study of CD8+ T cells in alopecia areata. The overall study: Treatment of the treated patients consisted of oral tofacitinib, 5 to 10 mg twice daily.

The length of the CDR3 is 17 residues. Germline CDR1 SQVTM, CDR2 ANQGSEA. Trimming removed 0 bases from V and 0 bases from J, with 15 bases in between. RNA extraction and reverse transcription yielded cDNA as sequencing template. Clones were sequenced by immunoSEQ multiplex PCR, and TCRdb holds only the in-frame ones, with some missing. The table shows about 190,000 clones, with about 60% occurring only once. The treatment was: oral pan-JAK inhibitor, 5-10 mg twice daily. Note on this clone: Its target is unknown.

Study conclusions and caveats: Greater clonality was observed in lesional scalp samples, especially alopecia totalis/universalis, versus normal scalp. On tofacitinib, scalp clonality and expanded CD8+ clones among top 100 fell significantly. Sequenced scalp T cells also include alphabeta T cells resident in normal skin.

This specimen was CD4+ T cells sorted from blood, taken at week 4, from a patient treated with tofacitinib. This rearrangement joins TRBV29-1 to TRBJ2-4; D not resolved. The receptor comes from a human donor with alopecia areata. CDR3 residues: CSVEDSGTELAKNIQYF. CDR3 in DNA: TGCAGCGTTGAAGATTCCGGTACAGAACTAGCCAAAAACATTCAGTACTTC.